This TCR beta chain was identified during a study of blood T cell repertoires in COVID-19. Study summary: The United States, Italy and Spain supplied acute and convalescent COVID-19 samples.

Trimming took 4 bases from V and 9 from J, leaving 18 bases between them. The CDR3 contains 14 residues. Germline lookup yields CDR1 SGHTA and CDR2 FQGNSA. Sequencing used immunoSEQ multiplex PCR; TCRdb keeps in-frame clones, though not all of them. In the table there are 65,000 to 85,000 clones, about four fifths of which are singletons. Sequencing used peripheral blood. This clonotype was obtained from a woman older than 75 with active or convalescent COVID-19. The rearrangement uses TRBV7-2 and TRBJ1-1; tentatively, D is TRBD1 (6 bases). In DNA, the CDR3 is TGTGCCAGCAGCTCCCTTGGGGGCCCCACAAAAGCTTTCTTT. Protein: CASSSLGGPTKAFF.